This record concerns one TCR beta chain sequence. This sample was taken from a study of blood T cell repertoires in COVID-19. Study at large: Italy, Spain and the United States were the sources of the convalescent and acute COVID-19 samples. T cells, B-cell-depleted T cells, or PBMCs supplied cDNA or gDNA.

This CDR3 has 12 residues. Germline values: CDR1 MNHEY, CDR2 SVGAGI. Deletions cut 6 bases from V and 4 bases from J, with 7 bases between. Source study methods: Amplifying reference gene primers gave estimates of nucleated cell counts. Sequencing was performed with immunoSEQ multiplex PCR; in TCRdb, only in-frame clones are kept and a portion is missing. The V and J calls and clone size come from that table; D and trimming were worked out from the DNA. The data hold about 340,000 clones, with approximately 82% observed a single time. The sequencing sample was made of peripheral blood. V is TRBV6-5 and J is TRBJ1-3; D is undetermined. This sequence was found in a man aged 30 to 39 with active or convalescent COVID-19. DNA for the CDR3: TGTGCCAGCAGCCGCGGCGGAAACACCATATATTTT. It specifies CASSRGGNTIYF.